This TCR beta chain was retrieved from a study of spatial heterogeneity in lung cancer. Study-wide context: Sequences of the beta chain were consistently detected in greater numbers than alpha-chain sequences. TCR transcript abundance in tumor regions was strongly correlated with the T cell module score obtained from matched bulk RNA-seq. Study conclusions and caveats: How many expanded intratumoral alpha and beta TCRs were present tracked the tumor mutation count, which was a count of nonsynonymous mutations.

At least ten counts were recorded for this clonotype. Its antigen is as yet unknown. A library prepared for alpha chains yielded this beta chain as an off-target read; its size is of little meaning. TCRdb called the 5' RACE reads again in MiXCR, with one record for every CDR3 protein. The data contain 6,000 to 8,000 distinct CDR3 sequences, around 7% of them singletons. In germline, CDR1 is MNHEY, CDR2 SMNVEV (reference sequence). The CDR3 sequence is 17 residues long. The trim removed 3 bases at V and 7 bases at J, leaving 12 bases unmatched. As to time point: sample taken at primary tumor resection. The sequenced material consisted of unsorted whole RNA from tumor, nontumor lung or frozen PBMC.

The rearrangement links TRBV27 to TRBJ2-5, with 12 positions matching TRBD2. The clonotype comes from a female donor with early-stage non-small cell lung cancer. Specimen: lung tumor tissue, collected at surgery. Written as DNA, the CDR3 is TGTGCCAGCAGTTTCGGGAGACTAGCGGGAGAGATAGGGACCCAGTACTTC. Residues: CASSFGRLAGEIGTQYF.